Given below is one T cell receptor (beta chain) in context. These data originate in a study of shared clonotypes between healthy human individuals. Between the trimmed V and J ends, which lost 2 bases and 1 base, there was a span of 15 bases. CDR1 and CDR2 from the germline V gene are LNHDA and SQIVND (reference sequence). CDR3 length equals 17 residues. Measured with immunoSEQ multiplex PCR; TCRdb has only the in-frame clones, and not every one. The table includes 2 million to 2.5 million clones, roughly 96% detected once. The V call is TRBV19, the J call TRBJ1-5; D may be TRBD1 (5 bases). The sample taken for sequencing was naive CD4+ T cells sorted from blood. Documented subset: CD45RA+ positively selected. The receptor was isolated from a man between 18 and 35 years old in good health. The CDR3 region is CASSIRGAVSSNQPQHF. CDR3 sequence (DNA): TGTGCCAGTAGTATAAGAGGGGCGGTTTCGAGCAATCAGCCCCAGCATTTT.